Sequencing of this T cell receptor (beta chain) was carried out in a study of shared clonotypes between healthy human individuals. Study-wide background: Three plates were used per donor for CD4 naive, three for CD4 memory, two for CD8 naive and one for CD8 memory. Points from the study as a whole: Larger estimated richness was generally seen in naive subsets than in memory subsets.

This clone was observed a handful of times. The antigen is not known. The investigators split CD4+ cells into a CD45RA+ naive subset and a CD45RA-negative memory subset. Profiled with immunoSEQ multiplex PCR; TCRdb holds only in-frame clones, not every one. The sample comprises approximately 2.1 million clones, more than 85% of which are singletons, and 0.3% to 0.4% rests with the top ten. V gave up 0 bases and J gave up 5 bases, with 5 bases separating them. The CDR3 contains 12 residues. CDR1 SGHRS and CDR2 YFSETQ come from the germline V gene. The V call is TRBV5-1, the J call TRBJ2-5; D is unresolved. Sequences were obtained from naive CD4+ T cells from PBMCs. Subset: CD45RA+ positively selected. This TCR was sampled from a man between 18 and 35 years old in good health. Some clones in this sample may be carry-over from other donors' samples. This CDR3 reads CASSLEYETQYF. CDR3 sequence (DNA): TGCGCCAGCAGCTTGGAATACGAGACCCAGTACTTC.